Listed below are T cell receptor beta chains from one sample, sequenced in a study of T cell responses to AZD1222 COVID-19 vaccine. Assay used: immunoSEQ multiplex PCR; TCRdb lists only in-frame clones, some missing. In the table there are about 140,000 clones, 80% to 95% of which are singletons. Source: peripheral blood, taken 28 days after the second AZD1222 dose. Receptor source: an adult who received the AZD1222 COVID-19 vaccine. CDR3s include the opening cysteine and the closing phenylalanine or tryptophan. Each record gives: V gene, D gene, J gene, clone size, CDR3 protein, CDR3 DNA. The D gene is left open where the match is weak. A clone size is listed for some rows: how often the clone was seen (once, few, many), or a class if it is expanded.

v_call: TRBV19
d_call: TRBD1
j_call: TRBJ1-1
clone_size: NA
cdr3_aa: CASSNNRGGTEAFF
cdr3_nt: TGTGCCAGTAGTAACAACAGGGGTGGCACTGAAGCTTTCTTT

v_call: TRBV15
d_call: NA
j_call: TRBJ2-3
clone_size: NA
cdr3_aa: CATSREGTSTDTQYF
cdr3_nt: TGTGCCACCAGCAGAGAGGGGACTAGCACAGATACGCAGTATTTT

v_call: TRBV9
d_call: NA
j_call: TRBJ1-2
clone_size: NA
cdr3_aa: CASSVCPWTAFYGYTF
cdr3_nt: TGTGCCAGCAGCGTATGTCCCTGGACAGCTTTCTATGGCTACACCTTC

v_call: TRBV29-1
d_call: NA
j_call: TRBJ2-6
clone_size: NA
cdr3_aa: CSVASGANVLTF
cdr3_nt: TGCAGCGTTGCTTCCGGGGCCAACGTCCTGACTTTC

v_call: TRBV28
d_call: TRBD1
j_call: TRBJ2-7
clone_size: NA
cdr3_aa: CASRSTGGNYEQYF
cdr3_nt: TGTGCCAGCAGGTCGACAGGGGGGAACTACGAGCAGTACTTC

v_call: TRBV28
d_call: TRBD2
j_call: TRBJ2-1
clone_size: NA
cdr3_aa: CASRTTQGGRSNEQFF
cdr3_nt: TGTGCCAGCAGAACTACCCAGGGCGGGAGATCAAATGAGCAGTTCTTC

v_call: TRBV7-3
d_call: NA
j_call: TRBJ1-6
clone_size: once
cdr3_aa: CASSFSGAYNSPLHF
cdr3_nt: TGTGCCAGCAGCTTTTCTGGGGCTTATAATTCACCCCTCCACTTT

v_call: TRBV28
d_call: NA
j_call: TRBJ1-2
clone_size: NA
cdr3_aa: CASRPQPGSGGYGYTF
cdr3_nt: TGTGCCAGCAGACCTCAACCCGGGAGCGGGGGATATGGCTACACCTTC

v_call: TRBV3-1/TRBV3-2
d_call: NA
j_call: TRBJ1-4
clone_size: once
cdr3_aa: CASSQTGGEEEKLFF
cdr3_nt: TGTGCCAGCAGCCAAACAGGCGGGGAGGAGGAAAAACTGTTTTTT

v_call: TRBV10-3
d_call: NA
j_call: TRBJ2-7
clone_size: NA
cdr3_aa: CAISETTVNYEQYF
cdr3_nt: TGTGCCATCAGTGAAACGACAGTCAACTACGAGCAGTACTTC

v_call: TRBV9
d_call: TRBD2
j_call: TRBJ2-7
clone_size: NA
cdr3_aa: CASSPTTSGITGEQYF
cdr3_nt: TGTGCCAGCAGTCCCACGACTAGCGGGATCACAGGGGAGCAGTACTTC

v_call: TRBV19
d_call: TRBD1
j_call: TRBJ2-3
clone_size: NA
cdr3_aa: CASSTRTGPDTQYF
cdr3_nt: TGTGCCAGTAGTACTAGGACAGGGCCAGATACGCAGTATTTT

v_call: TRBV7-9
d_call: NA
j_call: TRBJ2-7
clone_size: NA
cdr3_aa: CASSTGNYEQYF
cdr3_nt: TGTGCCAGCAGTACAGGGAACTACGAGCAGTACTTC

v_call: TRBV19
d_call: TRBD1
j_call: TRBJ1-5
clone_size: NA
cdr3_aa: CASRHQGQGASQPQHF
cdr3_nt: TGTGCCAGTAGACATCAAGGACAGGGGGCTAGCCAGCCCCAGCATTTT

v_call: TRBV7-9
d_call: NA
j_call: TRBJ1-5
clone_size: NA
cdr3_aa: CASSLAGQPQHF
cdr3_nt: TGTGCCAGCAGCTTAGCAGGTCAGCCCCAGCATTTT

v_call: TRBV29-1
d_call: NA
j_call: TRBJ2-3
clone_size: once
cdr3_aa: CSVEVTGTDTQYF
cdr3_nt: TGCAGCGTTGAAGTAACAGGGACAGATACGCAGTATTTT

v_call: TRBV28
d_call: NA
j_call: TRBJ1-1
clone_size: NA
cdr3_aa: CASSTTWGNTEAFF
cdr3_nt: TGTGCCAGCAGTACCACCTGGGGGAACACTGAAGCTTTCTTT

v_call: TRBV4-3
d_call: NA
j_call: TRBJ1-1
clone_size: NA
cdr3_aa: CASSQDVLIGVNTEAFF
cdr3_nt: TGCGCCAGCAGCCAAGACGTACTCATTGGGGTTAACACTGAAGCTTTCTTT

v_call: TRBV10-3
d_call: NA
j_call: TRBJ2-3
clone_size: once
cdr3_aa: CAISLTGTDTQYF
cdr3_nt: TGTGCCATCAGCCTGACGGGGACAGATACGCAGTATTTT

v_call: TRBV6-6
d_call: NA
j_call: TRBJ1-2
clone_size: once
cdr3_aa: CASSYFAREVKGYTF
cdr3_nt: TGTGCCAGCAGTTACTTTGCCAGGGAGGTTAAAGGCTACACCTTC

v_call: TRBV2
d_call: TRBD1
j_call: TRBJ2-2
clone_size: NA
cdr3_aa: CASSKTGQNTGELFF
cdr3_nt: TGTGCCAGCAGTAAGACAGGGCAAAACACCGGGGAGCTGTTTTTT

v_call: TRBV29-1
d_call: NA
j_call: TRBJ1-1
clone_size: NA
cdr3_aa: CSVEGHPSLAEAFF
cdr3_nt: TGCAGCGTTGAAGGACACCCGAGTTTGGCTGAAGCTTTCTTT

v_call: TRBV27
d_call: TRBD2
j_call: TRBJ2-1
clone_size: NA
cdr3_aa: CASKSAGRGNEQFF
cdr3_nt: TGTGCCAGCAAATCAGCGGGAAGGGGCAATGAGCAGTTCTTC

v_call: TRBV9
d_call: TRBD1
j_call: TRBJ2-1
clone_size: NA
cdr3_aa: CASSPGQSYNEQFF
cdr3_nt: TGTGCCAGCAGCCCGGGACAGTCCTACAATGAGCAGTTCTTC

v_call: TRBV29-1
d_call: NA
j_call: TRBJ2-3
clone_size: once
cdr3_aa: CSIRPSGSDTQYF
cdr3_nt: TGCAGCATCCGGCCTAGTGGTTCAGATACGCAGTATTTT

v_call: TRBV6-4
d_call: NA
j_call: TRBJ1-1
clone_size: NA
cdr3_aa: CASSVEENTEAFF
cdr3_nt: TGTGCCAGCAGTGTTGAAGAGAACACTGAAGCTTTCTTT

v_call: TRBV27
d_call: TRBD2
j_call: TRBJ2-1
clone_size: NA
cdr3_aa: CASSLSLAGDEQFF
cdr3_nt: TGTGCCAGCAGTCTATCCCTAGCGGGCGATGAGCAGTTCTTC

v_call: TRBV18
d_call: TRBD1
j_call: TRBJ2-7
clone_size: NA
cdr3_aa: CASSPPPDRFPYEQYF
cdr3_nt: TGTGCCAGCTCACCGCCCCCGGACAGGTTCCCCTACGAGCAGTACTTC

v_call: TRBV18
d_call: NA
j_call: TRBJ2-7
clone_size: NA
cdr3_aa: CASSPPEGGQYF
cdr3_nt: TGTGCCAGCTCACCACCGGAGGGAGGGCAGTACTTC

v_call: TRBV6-8
d_call: NA
j_call: TRBJ2-1
clone_size: once
cdr3_aa: CASSYSIKRGSSYNEQFF
cdr3_nt: TGTGCCAGCAGTTACTCGATCAAGAGAGGGTCCTCCTACAATGAGCAGTTCTTC

v_call: TRBV4-2
d_call: TRBD2
j_call: TRBJ2-7
clone_size: NA
cdr3_aa: CASSHAPGLAVYEQYF
cdr3_nt: TGTGCCAGCAGCCATGCCCCGGGACTAGCGGTCTACGAGCAGTACTTC

v_call: TRBV28
d_call: NA
j_call: TRBJ1-1
clone_size: NA
cdr3_aa: CASTPETPLEAFF
cdr3_nt: TGTGCCAGCACCCCCGAGACTCCGCTTGAAGCTTTCTTT

v_call: TRBV4-1
d_call: NA
j_call: TRBJ1-1
clone_size: once
cdr3_aa: CASSQDWGGTEAFF
cdr3_nt: TGCGCCAGCAGCCAAGACTGGGGGGGGACTGAAGCTTTCTTT

v_call: TRBV30
d_call: NA
j_call: TRBJ1-4
clone_size: NA
cdr3_aa: CAWSVRVEKLFF
cdr3_nt: TGTGCCTGGAGTGTACGGGTTGAAAAACTGTTTTTT

v_call: TRBV5-1
d_call: NA
j_call: TRBJ1-1
clone_size: NA
cdr3_aa: CASSLYGRGDTEAFF
cdr3_nt: TGCGCCAGCAGCTTGTATGGCAGGGGTGACACTGAAGCTTTCTTT

v_call: TRBV30
d_call: NA
j_call: TRBJ2-2
clone_size: NA
cdr3_aa: CAWSVNFGGRGELFF
cdr3_nt: TGTGCCTGGAGTGTTAATTTCGGGGGGCGCGGGGAGCTGTTTTTT

v_call: TRBV28
d_call: NA
j_call: TRBJ1-6
clone_size: NA
cdr3_aa: CASSFSALVWRNSPLHF
cdr3_nt: TGTGCCAGCAGTTTTTCGGCCCTAGTGTGGAGGAATTCACCCCTCCACTTT

v_call: TRBV11-2
d_call: TRBD1
j_call: TRBJ2-2
clone_size: NA
cdr3_aa: CASSLTGTANTGELFF
cdr3_nt: TGTGCCAGCAGCCTGACCGGGACAGCGAACACCGGGGAGCTGTTTTTT

v_call: TRBV7-9
d_call: NA
j_call: TRBJ2-3
clone_size: NA
cdr3_aa: CASSLPLTDTQYF
cdr3_nt: TGTGCCAGCAGCTTACCCCTCACAGATACGCAGTATTTT

v_call: TRBV30
d_call: NA
j_call: TRBJ1-1
clone_size: NA
cdr3_aa: CAWSSGALMAAFF
cdr3_nt: TGTGCCTGGAGTTCGGGGGCTCTGATGGCAGCTTTCTTT

v_call: TRBV9
d_call: NA
j_call: TRBJ2-3
clone_size: NA
cdr3_aa: CASSPTGDSSTDTQYF
cdr3_nt: TGTGCCAGCAGCCCAACGGGGGACAGTAGCACAGATACGCAGTATTTT